This T cell receptor beta chain was captured in a study of blood T cell repertoires in COVID-19. Study-wide context: Collection of acute and convalescent COVID-19 samples took place in the United States, Italy and Spain. PBMCs, B-cell-depleted T cells, or T cells were the source of the cDNA or gDNA that made up the material.

Deletions cut 3 bases from V and 0 bases from J, with 12 bases between. This CDR3 region has 15 residues. CDR1 is SGHAT and CDR2 is FQNNGV in the germline V gene. This clone showed up just a few times. The same CDR3 also results from other DNA sequences found in this sample. Per the original data handling: Cell counts per sample came from amplifying reference gene primers. Sequencing was performed with immunoSEQ multiplex PCR; in TCRdb, only in-frame clones are kept and a portion is missing. The V and J calls and clone size come from that table; D and trimming were worked out from the DNA. The table shows under 350,000 clones, with 80% to 90% occurring only once.

The V gene is TRBV11-2, the J gene TRBJ2-7; weak D call: TRBD1 (5 bases). Sequenced: peripheral blood. The clonotype originates from a woman in her 70s with acute or convalescent COVID-19. The CDR3 bases are TGTGCCAGCAGCTTCGTAGACACAGGCTCCTACGAGCAGTACTTC. The encoded protein is CASSFVDTGSYEQYF.